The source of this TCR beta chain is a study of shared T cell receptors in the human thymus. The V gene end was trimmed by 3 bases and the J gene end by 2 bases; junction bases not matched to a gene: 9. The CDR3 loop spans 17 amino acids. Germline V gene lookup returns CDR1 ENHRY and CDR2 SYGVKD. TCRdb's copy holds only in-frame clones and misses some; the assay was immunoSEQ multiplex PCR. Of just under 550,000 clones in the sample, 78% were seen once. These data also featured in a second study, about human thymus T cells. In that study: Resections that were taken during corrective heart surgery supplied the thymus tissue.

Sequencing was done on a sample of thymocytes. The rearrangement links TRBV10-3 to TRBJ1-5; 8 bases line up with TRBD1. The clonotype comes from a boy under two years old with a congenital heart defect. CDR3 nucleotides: TGTGCCATCAGTGAAAGGCAGGACAGGGATGGCAATCAGCCCCAGCATTTT. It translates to CAISERQDRDGNQPQHF.